This TCR beta chain comes out of a study of radiotherapy plus CTLA-4 blockade in lung cancer. Whole-study context: Patients showed objective responses in over 15% of cases, and disease control was achieved by approximately 31%.

This clone was found a few times. Antigen specificity is unknown. Overall study results and limits: Researchers report tumor-derived TCR clones expanding in blood after radiotherapy plus ipilimumab. Reports identified early blood T cell clone dynamics, with interferon-beta, as the best response predictor.

In germline, CDR1 is MGHRA, CDR2 YSYEKL. The CDR3 is 14 amino acids. The trim removed 6 bases at V and 5 bases at J, leaving 7 bases unmatched. The data were produced by immunoSEQ multiplex PCR, yet TCRdb's version contains in-frame clones alone and is incomplete. The sample lists about 87,000 clones, about 88% occurring once. This sequence originates from a human donor with non-small cell lung cancer that progressed on radiotherapy plus ipilimumab. The sequencing here drew on peripheral blood, taken from a patient treated with radiotherapy plus ipilimumab. V is TRBV4-1 and J is TRBJ2-5; 9 nucleotides agree with TRBD1. The DNA for the CDR3 is TGCGCCAGCAGGGGGGGACAGGGAAGGGAGACCCAGTACTTC. Encoded protein: CASRGGQGRETQYF.